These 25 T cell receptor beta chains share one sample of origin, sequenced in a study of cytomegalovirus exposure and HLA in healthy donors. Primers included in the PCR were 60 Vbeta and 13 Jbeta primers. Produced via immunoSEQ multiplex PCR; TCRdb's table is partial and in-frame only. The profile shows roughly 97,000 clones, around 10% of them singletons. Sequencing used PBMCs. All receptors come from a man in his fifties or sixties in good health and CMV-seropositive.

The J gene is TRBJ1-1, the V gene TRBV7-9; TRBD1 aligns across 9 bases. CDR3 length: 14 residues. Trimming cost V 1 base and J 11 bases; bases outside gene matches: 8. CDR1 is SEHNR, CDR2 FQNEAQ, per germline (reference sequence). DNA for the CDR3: TGTGCCAGCAGCTTAGACAGGGGGCGGTCGCGTGCTTTCTTT. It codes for CASSLDRGRSRAFF.

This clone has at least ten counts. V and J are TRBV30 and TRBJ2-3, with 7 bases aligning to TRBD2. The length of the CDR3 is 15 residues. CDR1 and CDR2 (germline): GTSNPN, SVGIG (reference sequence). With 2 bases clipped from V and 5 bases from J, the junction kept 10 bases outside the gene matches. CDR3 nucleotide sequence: TGTGCCTGGAGTACCGGTGCGGGAGTGGTAGATACGCAGTATTTT. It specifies CAWSTGAGVVDTQYF.

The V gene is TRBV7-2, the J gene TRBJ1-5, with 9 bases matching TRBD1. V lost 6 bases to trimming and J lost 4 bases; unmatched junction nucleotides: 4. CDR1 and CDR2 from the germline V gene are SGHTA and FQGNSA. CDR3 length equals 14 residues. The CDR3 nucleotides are TGTGCCAGCAGTGGGACAGGGCGGAATCAGCCCCAGCATTTT. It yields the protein CASSGTGRNQPQHF.

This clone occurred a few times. As DNA, the CDR3 is TGCACCAGCAGCCCCCGGGACAGGGGATTGGGGGAGACCCAGTACTTC. Its translation is CTSSPRDRGLGETQYF. The chain recombines TRBV1 with TRBJ2-5; the table's D call, TRBD1, has no DNA check behind it. TRBV1 is given as a pseudogene. This CDR3 comprises 16 residues.

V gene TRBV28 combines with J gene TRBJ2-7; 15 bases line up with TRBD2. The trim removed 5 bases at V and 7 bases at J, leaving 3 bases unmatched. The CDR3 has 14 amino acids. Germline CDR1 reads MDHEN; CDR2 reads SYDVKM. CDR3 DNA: TGTGCCAGCAGTAGGGGACTAGCGGGAGGAGAGCAGTACTTC. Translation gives CASSRGLAGGEQYF.

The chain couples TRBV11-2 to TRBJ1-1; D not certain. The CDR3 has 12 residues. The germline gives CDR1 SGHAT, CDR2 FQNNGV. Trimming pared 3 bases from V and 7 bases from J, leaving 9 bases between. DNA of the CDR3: TGTGCCAGCAGCTTTAGCGGTCTTGAAGCTTTCTTT. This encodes CASSFSGLEAFF.

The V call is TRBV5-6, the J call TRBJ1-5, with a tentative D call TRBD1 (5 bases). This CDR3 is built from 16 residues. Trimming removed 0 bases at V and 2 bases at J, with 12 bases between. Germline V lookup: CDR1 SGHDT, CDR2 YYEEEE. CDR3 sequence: CASSLAAGWGNQPQHF. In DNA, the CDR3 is TGTGCCAGCAGCTTGGCGGCAGGGTGGGGCAATCAGCCCCAGCATTTT.

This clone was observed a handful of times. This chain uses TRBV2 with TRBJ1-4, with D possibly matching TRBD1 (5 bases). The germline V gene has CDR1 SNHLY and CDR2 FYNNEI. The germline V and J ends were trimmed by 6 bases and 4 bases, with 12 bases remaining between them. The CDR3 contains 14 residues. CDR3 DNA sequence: TGTGCCAGCAGCGCGCAGGGAAATAATGAAAAACTGTTTTTT. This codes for CASSAQGNNEKLFF.

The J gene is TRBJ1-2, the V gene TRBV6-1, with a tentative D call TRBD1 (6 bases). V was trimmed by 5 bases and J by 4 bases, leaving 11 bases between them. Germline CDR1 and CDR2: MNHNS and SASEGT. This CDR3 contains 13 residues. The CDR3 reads CASSPSRGYGYTF. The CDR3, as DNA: TGTGCCAGCAGTCCTTCCAGGGGCTATGGCTACACCTTC.

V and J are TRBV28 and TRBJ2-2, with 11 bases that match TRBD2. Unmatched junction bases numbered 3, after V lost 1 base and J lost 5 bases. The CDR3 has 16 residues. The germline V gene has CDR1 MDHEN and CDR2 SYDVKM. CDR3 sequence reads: CASSLFTSGSTGELFF. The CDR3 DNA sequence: TGTGCCAGCAGTTTATTTACTAGCGGGAGTACCGGGGAGCTGTTTTTT.

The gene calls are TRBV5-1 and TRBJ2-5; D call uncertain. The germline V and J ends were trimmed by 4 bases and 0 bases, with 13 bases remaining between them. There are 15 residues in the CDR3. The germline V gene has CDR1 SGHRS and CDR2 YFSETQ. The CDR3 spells CASSPLTEYQETQYF. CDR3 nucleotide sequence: TGCGCCAGCAGCCCCTTGACTGAGTACCAAGAGACCCAGTACTTC.

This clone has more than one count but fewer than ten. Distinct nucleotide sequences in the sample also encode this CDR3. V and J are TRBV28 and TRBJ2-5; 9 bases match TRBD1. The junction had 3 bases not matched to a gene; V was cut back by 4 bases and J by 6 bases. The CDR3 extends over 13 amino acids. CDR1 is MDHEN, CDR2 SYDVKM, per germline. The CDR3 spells CASSSTGGQTQYF. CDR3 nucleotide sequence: TGTGCCAGCAGTTCCACAGGGGGCCAGACCCAGTACTTC. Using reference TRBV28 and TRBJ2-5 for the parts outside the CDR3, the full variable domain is DVKVTQSSRYLVKRTGEKVFLECVQDMDHENMFWYRQDPGLGLRLIYFSYDVKMKEKGDIPEGYSVSREKKERFSLILESASTNQTSMYLCASSSTGGQTQYFGPGTRLLVL.

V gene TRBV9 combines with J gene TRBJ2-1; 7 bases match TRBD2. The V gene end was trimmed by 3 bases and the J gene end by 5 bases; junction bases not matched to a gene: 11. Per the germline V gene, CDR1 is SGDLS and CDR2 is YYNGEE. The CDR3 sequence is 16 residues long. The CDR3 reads CASSAQTSRRNNEQFF. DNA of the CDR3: TGTGCCAGCAGCGCCCAGACTAGCCGAAGGAACAATGAGCAGTTCTTC.

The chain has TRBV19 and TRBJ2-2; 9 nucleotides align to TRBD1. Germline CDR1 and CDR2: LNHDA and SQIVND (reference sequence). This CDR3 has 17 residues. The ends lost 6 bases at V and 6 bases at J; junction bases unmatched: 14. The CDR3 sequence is CASSRLGGQGYPGELFF. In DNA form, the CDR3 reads TGTGCCAGTAGCCGACTCGGTGGACAGGGGTACCCCGGGGAGCTGTTTTTT. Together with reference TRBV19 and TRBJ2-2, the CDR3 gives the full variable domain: DGGITQSPKYLFRKEGQNVTLSCEQNLNHDAMYWYRQDPGQGLRLIYYSQIVNDFQKGDIAEGYSVSREKKESFPLTVTSAQKNPTAFYLCASSRLGGQGYPGELFFGEGSRLTVL.

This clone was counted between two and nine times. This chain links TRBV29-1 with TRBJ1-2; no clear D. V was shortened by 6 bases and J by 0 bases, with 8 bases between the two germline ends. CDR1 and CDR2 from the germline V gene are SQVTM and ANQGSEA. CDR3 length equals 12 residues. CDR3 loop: CSVSGANYGYTF. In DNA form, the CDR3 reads TGCAGCGTCTCCGGAGCTAACTATGGCTACACCTTC.

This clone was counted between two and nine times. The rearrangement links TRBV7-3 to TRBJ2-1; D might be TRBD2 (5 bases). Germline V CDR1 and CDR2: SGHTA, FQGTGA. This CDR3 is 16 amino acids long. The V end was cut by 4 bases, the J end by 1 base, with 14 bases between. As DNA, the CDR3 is TGTGCCAGCAGCTCGGGGTTCTGGAGTTCCTACAATGAGCAGTTCTTC. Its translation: CASSSGFWSSYNEQFF.

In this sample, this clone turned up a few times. The chain's CDR3 is CASSLGPRAPNEQFF. CDR3 sequence (DNA): TGTGCCAGCAGCTTAGGTCCTAGAGCTCCCAATGAGCAGTTCTTC. The chain is built from TRBV13 and TRBJ2-1; D gene unclear. Between the trimmed V and J ends, which lost 0 bases and 6 bases, there was a span of 12 bases. The length of the CDR3 is 15 residues. Germline CDR1 PRHDT, CDR2 FYEKMQ (reference sequence). The full variable domain, with the rest looked up from reference TRBV13 and TRBJ2-1, is AAGVIQSPRHLIKEKRETATLKCYPIPRHDTVYWYQQGPGQDPQFLISFYEKMQSDKGSIPDRFSAQQFSDYHSELNMSSLELGDSALYFCASSLGPRAPNEQFFGPGTRLTVL.

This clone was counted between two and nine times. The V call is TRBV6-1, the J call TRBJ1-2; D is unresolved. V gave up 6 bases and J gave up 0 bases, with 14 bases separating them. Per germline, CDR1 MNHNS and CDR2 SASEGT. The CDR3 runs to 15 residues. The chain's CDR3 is CASRDYGAANYGYTF. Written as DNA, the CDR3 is TGTGCCAGCAGGGACTACGGAGCAGCTAACTATGGCTACACCTTC.

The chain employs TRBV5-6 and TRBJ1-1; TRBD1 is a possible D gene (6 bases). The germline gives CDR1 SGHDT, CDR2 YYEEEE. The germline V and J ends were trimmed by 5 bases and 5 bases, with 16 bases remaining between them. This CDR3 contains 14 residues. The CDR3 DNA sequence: TGTGCCAGCAGACCGGGACAAAAAGGGACTGAAGCTTTCTTT. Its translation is CASRPGQKGTEAFF. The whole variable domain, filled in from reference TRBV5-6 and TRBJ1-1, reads DAGVTQSPTHLIKTRGQQVTLRCSPKSGHDTVSWYQQALGQGPQFIFQYYEEEERQRGNFPDRFSGHQFPNYSSELNVNALLLGDSALYLCASRPGQKGTEAFFGQGTRLTVV.

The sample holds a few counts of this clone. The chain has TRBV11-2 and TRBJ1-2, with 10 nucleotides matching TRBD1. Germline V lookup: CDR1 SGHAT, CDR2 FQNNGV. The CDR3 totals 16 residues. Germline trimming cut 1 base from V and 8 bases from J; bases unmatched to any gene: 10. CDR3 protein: CASSLVLGQGRGGYTF. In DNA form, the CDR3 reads TGTGCCAGCAGCTTAGTGTTGGGACAGGGGAGAGGAGGCTACACCTTC.

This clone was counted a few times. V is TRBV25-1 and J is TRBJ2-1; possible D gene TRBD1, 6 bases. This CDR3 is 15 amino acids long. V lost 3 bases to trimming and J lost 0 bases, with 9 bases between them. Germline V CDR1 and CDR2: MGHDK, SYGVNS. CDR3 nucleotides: TGTGCCAGCAGTGAGGGACAACACTCCTACAATGAGCAGTTCTTC. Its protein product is CASSEGQHSYNEQFF.

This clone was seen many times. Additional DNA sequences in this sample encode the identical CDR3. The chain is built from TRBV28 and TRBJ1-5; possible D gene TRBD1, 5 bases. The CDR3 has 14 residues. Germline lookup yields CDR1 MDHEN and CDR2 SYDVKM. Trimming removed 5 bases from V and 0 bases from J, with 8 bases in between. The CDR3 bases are TGTGCCAGCAGTCGACAGAATAGCAATCAGCCCCAGCATTTT. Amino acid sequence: CASSRQNSNQPQHF.

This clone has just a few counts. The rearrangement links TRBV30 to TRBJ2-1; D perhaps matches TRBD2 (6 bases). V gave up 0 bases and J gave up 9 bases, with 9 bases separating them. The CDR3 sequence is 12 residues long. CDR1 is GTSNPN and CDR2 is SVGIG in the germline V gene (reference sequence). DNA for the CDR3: TGTGCCTGGAGTGTACGCGGGGTTGAGCAGTTCTTC. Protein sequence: CAWSVRGVEQFF.

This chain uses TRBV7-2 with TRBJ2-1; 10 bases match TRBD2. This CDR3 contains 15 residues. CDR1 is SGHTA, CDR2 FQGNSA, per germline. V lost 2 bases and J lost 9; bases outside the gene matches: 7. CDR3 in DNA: TGTGCCAGCAGCTTAAAAGCGGGAGGGCCAGGTGAGCAGTTCTTC. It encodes CASSLKAGGPGEQFF.

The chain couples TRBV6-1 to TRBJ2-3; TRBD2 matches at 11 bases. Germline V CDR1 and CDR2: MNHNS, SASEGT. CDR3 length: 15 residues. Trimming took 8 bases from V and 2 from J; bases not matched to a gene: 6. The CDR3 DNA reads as TGTGCCAGCGGGGGACTAGCGGTCCTCACAGATACGCAGTATTTT. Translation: CASGGLAVLTDTQYF.